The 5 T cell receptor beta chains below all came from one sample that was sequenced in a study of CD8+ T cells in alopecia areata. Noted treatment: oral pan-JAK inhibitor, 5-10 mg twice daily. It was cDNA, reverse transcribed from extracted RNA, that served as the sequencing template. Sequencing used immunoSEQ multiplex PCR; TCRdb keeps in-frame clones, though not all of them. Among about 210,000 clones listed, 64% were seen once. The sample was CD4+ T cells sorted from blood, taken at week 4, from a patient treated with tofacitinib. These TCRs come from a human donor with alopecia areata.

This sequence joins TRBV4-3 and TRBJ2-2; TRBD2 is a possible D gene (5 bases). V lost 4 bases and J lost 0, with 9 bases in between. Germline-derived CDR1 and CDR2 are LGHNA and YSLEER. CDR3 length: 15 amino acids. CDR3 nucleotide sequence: TGCGCCAGCAGCCTTCAGCGGTCGAACACCGGGGAGCTGTTTTTT. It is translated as CASSLQRSNTGELFF.

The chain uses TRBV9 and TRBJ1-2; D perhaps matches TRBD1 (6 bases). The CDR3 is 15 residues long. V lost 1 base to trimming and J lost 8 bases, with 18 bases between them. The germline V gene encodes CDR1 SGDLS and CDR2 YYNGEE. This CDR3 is CASSVLPTGAGGYTF. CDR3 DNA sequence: TGTGCCAGCAGCGTACTCCCTACGGGGGCAGGCGGCTACACCTTC.

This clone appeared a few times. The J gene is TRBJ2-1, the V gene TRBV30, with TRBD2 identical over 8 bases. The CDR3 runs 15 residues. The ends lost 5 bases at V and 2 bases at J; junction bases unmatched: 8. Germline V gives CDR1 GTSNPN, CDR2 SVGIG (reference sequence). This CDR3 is CAWERGISPYNEQFF. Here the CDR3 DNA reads TGTGCCTGGGAGCGGGGGATCTCACCCTACAATGAGCAGTTCTTC. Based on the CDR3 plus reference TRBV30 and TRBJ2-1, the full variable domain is SQTIHQWPATLVQPVGSPLSLECTVEGTSNPNLYWYRQAAGRGLQLLFYSVGIGQISSEVPQNLSASRPQDRQFILSSKKLLLSDSGFYLCAWERGISPYNEQFFGPGTRLTVL.

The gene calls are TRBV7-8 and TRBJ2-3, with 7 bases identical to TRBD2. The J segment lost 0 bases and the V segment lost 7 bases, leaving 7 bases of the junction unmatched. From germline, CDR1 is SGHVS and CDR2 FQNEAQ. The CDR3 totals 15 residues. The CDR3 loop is CASKTGGPSTDTQYF. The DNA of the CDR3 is TGTGCCAGCAAAACGGGGGGACCGAGCACAGATACGCAGTATTTT.

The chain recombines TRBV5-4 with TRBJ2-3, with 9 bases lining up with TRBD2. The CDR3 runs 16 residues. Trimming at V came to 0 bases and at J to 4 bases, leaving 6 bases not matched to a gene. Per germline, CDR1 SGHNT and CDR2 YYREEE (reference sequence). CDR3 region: CASSLGSRGGADTQYF. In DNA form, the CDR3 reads TGTGCCAGCAGCTTGGGTTCGCGGGGGGGCGCAGATACGCAGTATTTT.